In its sample, the clone carrying this T cell receptor beta chain was seen a few times. Germline loops: CDR1 SGHRS, CDR2 YFSETQ. The ends lost 2 bases at V and 5 bases at J; junction bases unmatched: 3. The CDR3 extends over 15 amino acids. The second PCR ran roughly 7 to 12 cycles with a sample-barcoded 5' primer and J-beta primers. Using its own MiXCR run on the 5' RACE reads, TCRdb lists one record per CDR3 protein. The sample includes fewer than 1,200,000 distinct CDR3 sequences, 25% of them seen just once. This entry comes from a study of blood T cells in healthy people across ages. These sequences were also reported in another study, on T cells of mothers and their children. This second study notes: Normalized overlap was always slightly, never significantly, higher in related than unrelated mother-child pairs.

The TCR comes from a girl aged 2-10 years in good health. Sequencing input: blood. This chain uses TRBV5-1 with TRBJ2-2; 10 bases agree with TRBD1. The CDR3 bases are TGCGCCAGCAGCTTCTCGGGACAGGGGACCGGGGAGCTGTTTTTT. Amino acid sequence: CASSFSGQGTGELFF.